This T cell receptor beta chain was obtained from a study of technical replicates of blood from a handful of donors. This clone was seen once. CDR3 length: 15 residues. V dropped 2 bases and J dropped 3; count of bases not matched to a gene: 7. The germline gives CDR1 SGHNT, CDR2 YYREEE (reference sequence). Here immunoSEQ multiplex PCR was the method, and the copy in TCRdb shows in-frame clones only, minus some. The table shows about 82,000 clones, with 85% to 95% occurring only once. This sequence originates from a human donor in good health. The chain couples TRBV5-4 to TRBJ2-7, with TRBD1 matching over 8 bases. The sequenced sample was T cells isolated from PBMCs. Here the CDR3 reads CASSFLQGESYEQYF. In DNA form, the CDR3 reads TGTGCCAGCAGCTTCCTACAGGGGGAAAGCTACGAGCAGTACTTC.